These 26 T cell receptor beta chains originate from one sample sequenced in a study of blood T cells in healthy people across ages. It was with a sample-barcoded 5' primer and a J-beta primer mix that a second PCR of roughly 7 to 11 cycles was run. TCRdb ran MiXCR on the 5' RACE reads and lists one entry per CDR3 protein. The data hold 1,100,000 or so distinct CDR3 sequences, with more than 40% observed a single time. Material for sequencing was blood. The receptor source for this set is a woman aged 60-75 years in good health.

The genes are TRBV27 and TRBJ1-6; 8 bases fit TRBD1. CDR1 is MNHEY, CDR2 SMNVEV, per germline (reference sequence). The CDR3 loop spans 14 amino acids. V gave up 8 bases and J gave up 8 bases; unmatched junction bases: 8. Here the CDR3 DNA reads TGTGCCAGCGGACAGGGTTTTTACGATTCACCCCTCCACTTT. Translated, it gives CASGQGFYDSPLHF.

The V and J genes are TRBV9 and TRBJ2-1; 11 bases fit TRBD2. Unmatched junction bases numbered 11, after V lost 3 bases and J lost 12 bases. This CDR3 comprises 15 residues. The germline gives CDR1 SGDLS, CDR2 YYNGEE. In nucleotides, the CDR3 is TGTGCCAGCAGCGCCACCGGGACTAGCGGTCGCGGGCAGTTCTTC. Translated: CASSATGTSGRGQFF. The full variable domain, with the rest looked up from reference TRBV9 and TRBJ2-1, is DSGVTQTPKHLITATGQRVTLRCSPRSGDLSVYWYQQSLDQGLQFLIQYYNGEERAKGNILERFSAQQFPDLHSELNLSSLELGDSALYFCASSATGTSGRGQFFGPGTRLTVL.

The chain combines TRBV20-1 with TRBJ2-3; D is perhaps TRBD1 (6 bases). CDR1 and CDR2 from the germline V gene are DFQATT and SNEGSKA (reference sequence). The CDR3 totals 20 residues. V lost 1 base and J 2 bases, leaving 28 bases between the germline ends. CDR3 sequence (DNA): TGCAGTGCTAGAGCCAGCTTGTCTATTTCCGACAGGATCATCACAGATACGCAGTATTTT. Its protein product is CSARASLSISDRIITDTQYF.

This sequence joins TRBV3-1 and TRBJ2-4, with 9 bases fitting TRBD2. The J call may be wrong; the DNA end is better matched by TRBJ2-7. The CDR3 extends over 15 amino acids. Germline lookup yields CDR1 LGHDT and CDR2 YNNKEL (reference sequence). CDR3 sequence: CASSQRAGGPYEQYF. The CDR3 bases are TGTGCCAGCAGCCAAAGGGCGGGAGGGCCCTACGAGCAGTACTTC.

The sample holds one count of this clonotype. The chain couples TRBV6-5 to TRBJ2-7; possible D gene TRBD1, 6 bases. The CDR3 covers 14 residues. Germline lookup yields CDR1 MNHEY and CDR2 SVGAGI. V gave up 8 bases and J gave up 1 base, with 15 bases separating them. CDR3 nucleotides: TGTGCCAGCCTCTCCAGGGGCAGGTCCTACGAGCAGTACTTC. This translates into CASLSRGRSYEQYF.

This sequence joins TRBV6-2 or TRBV6-3 and TRBJ2-1; a possible D gene is TRBD2 (6 bases). With the DNA end fitting TRBJ2-7 better, the J assignment may be wrong. The V gene's germline CDR1 is MNHEY and CDR2 SVGEGT. This CDR3 spans 16 amino acids. The CDR3 loop is CASSYAVSVGEDEQYF. CDR3 in DNA: TGTGCCAGCAGTTACGCGGTGTCGGTGGGGGAGGACGAGCAGTACTTC.

The chain uses TRBV5-1 and TRBJ2-3; TRBD2 is a possible D gene (6 bases). The CDR3 has 17 amino acids. Trimming cost V 0 bases and J 4 bases, with 18 bases left between them. The germline V gene has CDR1 SGHRS and CDR2 YFSETQ. The CDR3 reads CASSLDLGGTSADTQYF. The CDR3, as DNA: TGCGCCAGCAGCTTGGACCTGGGGGGTACTTCCGCAGATACGCAGTATTTT.

V is TRBV9 and J is TRBJ2-1; 9 nucleotides agree with TRBD2. The CDR3 extends over 15 amino acids. From germline, CDR1 is SGDLS and CDR2 YYNGEE. The J segment lost 11 bases and the V segment lost 4 bases, leaving 13 bases of the junction unmatched. In nucleotides, the CDR3 is TGTGCCAGCAGCTCGAGACTAGCGGCTAATGTTAAGCAGTTCTTC. Its protein is CASSSRLAANVKQFF.

The chain couples TRBV7-9 to TRBJ1-4, with 7 bases aligning to TRBD1. Trimming cost V 1 base and J 7 bases; bases outside gene matches: 6. The CDR3 is made up of 15 amino acids. Looked up from germline, CDR1 is SEHNR and CDR2 is FQNEAQ (reference sequence). The DNA of the CDR3 is TGTGCCAGCAGCTTAGGAGGGGGCGCCGGTGAAAAACTGTTTTTT. Protein: CASSLGGGAGEKLFF.

As for this clonotype: A much more abundant neighbour one base away suggests this may be a read error. The gene calls are TRBV5-1 and TRBJ2-3, with 7 bases matching TRBD2. With V trimmed by 0 bases and J by 7 bases, 8 bases remained unmatched. Germline V gene data show CDR1 as SGHRS and CDR2 as YFSETQ. The CDR3 sequence is 15 residues long. CDR3 loop: CASSLARERANTQYF. The CDR3 nucleotides read TGCGCCAGCAGCTTGGCGCGGGAGAGGGCAAATACGCAGTATTTT.

The CDR3 DNA reads as TGCGCCAGCAGCCCCACCACGGGACTACACGCCGACAATGAGCAGTTCTTC. Encoded protein: CASSPTTGLHADNEQFF. The genes are TRBV5-1 and TRBJ2-1, with 7 bases aligning to TRBD2. Germline CDR1 SGHRS, CDR2 YFSETQ. CDR3 length: 17 amino acids. V gave up 4 bases and J gave up 5 bases; unmatched junction bases: 15.

The chain combines TRBV10-3 with TRBJ2-6, with D possibly being TRBD1 (7 bases). This CDR3 has 18 amino acids. Germline CDR1 and CDR2: ENHRY and SYGVKD. V gave up 7 bases and J gave up 0 bases, with 19 bases separating them. The DNA of the CDR3 is TGTGCCATCACGCCTGGGGGACAGACTAGCTCTGGGGCCAACGTCCTGACTTTC. Protein: CAITPGGQTSSGANVLTF.

This clonotype was found a few times. The CDR3 DNA is TGTGCCAGCAGGGAGACAGGGGTGAACGAGCAGTACTTC. Protein: CASRETGVNEQYF. The chain is built from TRBV12-3 or TRBV12-4 and TRBJ2-7; 8 bases match TRBD1. The CDR3 length is 13 residues. V was pared by 6 bases and J by 5 bases, with 6 bases of the junction left unmatched.

This clonotype was found many times. The chain couples TRBV12-3 or TRBV12-4 to TRBJ1-2; maybe TRBD1 (5 bases). There are 14 residues in the CDR3. Trimming left V 1 base short and J 4 bases short, with 10 bases between. The CDR3, as DNA: TGTGCCAGCAGTTTAGACAGGCTTATCTATGGCTACACCTTC. Translation: CASSLDRLIYGYTF.

In its sample, this clonotype was seen a few times. This sequence joins TRBV29-1 and TRBJ2-5; D is undetermined. The CDR3 loop spans 13 amino acids. The ends were cut back, 6 bases at V and 0 bases at J, with 11 bases in the middle. Germline V gene lookup returns CDR1 SQVTM and CDR2 ANQGSEA. CDR3 nucleotides: TGCAGCGTCGCCGGGCAGGACCAAGAGACCCAGTACTTC. Translating it yields CSVAGQDQETQYF. The full variable domain, rest sourced from reference TRBV29-1 and TRBJ2-5, is SAVISQKPSRDICQRGTSLTIQCQVDSQVTMMFWYRQQPGQSLTLIATANQGSEATYESGFVIDKFPISRPNLTFSTLTVSNMSPEDSSIYLCSVAGQDQETQYFGPGTRLLVL.

V gene TRBV4-1 combines with J gene TRBJ2-1, with 12 bases fitting TRBD2. With 4 bases clipped from V and 7 bases from J, the junction kept 5 bases outside the gene matches. CDR1 MGHRA and CDR2 YSYEKL come from the germline V gene. The CDR3 totals 15 residues. Here the CDR3 reads CASSRTGTSGNEQFF. For the CDR3, the DNA is TGCGCCAGCAGCCGAACCGGGACTAGCGGGAATGAGCAGTTCTTC.

The genes are TRBV20-1 and TRBJ2-3; either TRBD1 or TRBD2 may supply D (5 bases each). The CDR3 loop spans 14 amino acids. In germline, CDR1 is DFQATT, CDR2 SNEGSKA (reference sequence). The V gene lost 6 bases and the J gene lost 2 bases, with 15 bases spanning the gap. CDR3 sequence: CSAPGTANTDTQYF. The CDR3 DNA reads as TGCAGTGCGCCCGGGACGGCGAACACAGATACGCAGTATTTT.

This clonotype was seen a few times. V gene TRBV5-1 combines with J gene TRBJ2-3; 14 bases map to TRBD2. V lost 5 bases and J lost 0; bases outside the gene matches: 5. This CDR3 contains 17 residues. Germline CDR1 is SGHRS and CDR2 is YFSETQ. In DNA form, the CDR3 reads TGCGCCAGCAGGTCGGGACTAGCGGGAGCAAGCACAGATACGCAGTATTTT. Protein: CASRSGLAGASTDTQYF.

V is TRBV5-1 and J is TRBJ2-3; D may be TRBD2 (5 bases). The CDR3 length is 15 residues. Per the germline V gene, CDR1 is SGHRS and CDR2 is YFSETQ. Trimming removed 2 bases at V and 0 bases at J, with 10 bases between. CDR3 sequence reads: CASSFEGRSTDTQYF. The CDR3 DNA is TGCGCCAGCAGCTTTGAGGGCCGTAGCACAGATACGCAGTATTTT.

The genes are TRBV6-5 and TRBJ1-4; no clear D gene. Germline V gene data show CDR1 as MNHEY and CDR2 as SVGAGI. Between the trimmed V and J ends, which lost 0 bases and 10 bases, there was a span of 12 bases. CDR3 size: 14 residues. CDR3 in amino acids: CASSYSSVEGKLFF. The CDR3 DNA reads as TGTGCCAGCAGTTACTCCTCGGTAGAGGGAAAACTGTTTTTT.

Turning to this clonotype: A much larger clone differs by one base, so this may be a read error. V gene TRBV27 combines with J gene TRBJ2-7; no definite D call. CDR1 MNHEY and CDR2 SMNVEV come from the germline V gene (reference sequence). This CDR3 comprises 12 residues. V lost 5 bases and J 2 bases, leaving 7 bases between the germline ends. The CDR3 loop is CASSDTPYEQYF. The CDR3 bases are TGTGCCAGCAGTGACACACCCTACGAGCAGTACTTC.

V is TRBV9 and J is TRBJ2-1, with 8 bases fitting TRBD2. Germline CDR1 reads SGDLS; CDR2 reads YYNGEE. CDR3 size: 16 residues. The ends lost 0 bases at V and 3 bases at J; junction bases unmatched: 5. In DNA, the CDR3 is TGTGCCAGCAGCGTAGAGCCGGGGGGGTACTACAATGAGCAGTTCTTC. Its protein product is CASSVEPGGYYNEQFF.

With respect to this clonotype: Given a much more abundant clone one base away, this may be a read error. The chain recombines TRBV27 with TRBJ2-5; D possibly corresponds to TRBD2 (7 bases). V was clipped by 3 bases and J by 11 bases, with 25 bases between them. In germline, CDR1 is MNHEY, CDR2 SMNVEV (reference sequence). This CDR3 contains 16 residues. The CDR3, as DNA: TGTGCCAGCAGTTTTGGGGGGGGCGGAACCTACAATGAGCAGTACTTC. Translation: CASSFGGGGTYNEQYF.

This chain connects TRBV29-1 to TRBJ2-3, with D perhaps matching TRBD1 or TRBD2 (6 bases each). CDR1 is SQVTM and CDR2 is ANQGSEA in the germline V gene. The CDR3 totals 12 residues. V dropped 4 bases and J dropped 6 bases, with 11 bases sitting between them. The CDR3 loop is CSVAGALDTQYF. The CDR3 coding sequence is TGCAGCGTTGCGGGGGCGCTTGATACGCAGTATTTT.

The V call is TRBV20-1, the J call TRBJ1-5; 10 nucleotides line up with TRBD1. The CDR3 loop spans 14 amino acids. Unmatched junction bases numbered 7, after V lost 6 bases and J lost 5 bases. Per germline, CDR1 DFQATT and CDR2 SNEGSKA (reference sequence). The CDR3 nucleotides read TGCAGTGCAACCGGACAGGGGGAGGATCAGCCCCAGCATTTT. Amino acid sequence: CSATGQGEDQPQHF.

The V and J genes are TRBV11-2 and TRBJ2-3; D uncertain. Germline V gene data show CDR1 as SGHAT and CDR2 as FQNNGV. This CDR3 has 16 amino acids. Trimming removed 6 bases at V and 2 bases at J, with 18 bases between. CDR3 coding DNA: TGTGCCAGCAGTCCTGCTATCACCCCCTTCACAGATACGCAGTATTTT. Translating gives CASSPAITPFTDTQYF. The full variable domain, rest sourced from reference TRBV11-2 and TRBJ2-3, is EAGVAQSPRYKIIEKRQSVAFWCNPISGHATLYWYQQILGQGPKLLIQFQNNGVVDDSQLPKDRFSAERLKGVDSTLKIQPAKLEDSAVYLCASSPAITPFTDTQYFGPGTRLTVL.